This entry lists 9 T cell receptor beta chains sequenced from one sample in a study of blood T cell repertoires in COVID-19. Sequencing was performed with immunoSEQ multiplex PCR; in TCRdb, only in-frame clones are kept and a portion is missing. This table holds 150,000 to 160,000 clones, roughly 88% found once. Sequences were obtained from peripheral blood. The receptors were gathered from a woman in her fifties or sixties with acute or convalescent COVID-19.

The J gene is TRBJ2-2, the V gene TRBV7-3; TRBD1 matches at 11 bases. This CDR3 comprises 17 residues. J gave up 3 bases and V 3 bases, and 6 bases lay outside the gene matches. Germline V CDR1 and CDR2: SGHTA, FQGTGA. CDR3 amino acids: CASSFSSDRGHTGELFF. CDR3 DNA: TGTGCCAGCAGCTTCTCTTCGGACAGGGGGCACACCGGGGAGCTGTTTTTT. Variable domain in full (rest from reference TRBV7-3 and TRBJ2-2): GAGVSQTPSNKVTEKGKYVELRCDPISGHTALYWYRQSLGQGPEFLIYFQGTGAADDSGLPNDRFFAVRPEGSVSTLKIQRTERGDSAVYLCASSFSSDRGHTGELFFGEGSRLTVL.

Here the CDR3 reads CASSPWERPSGYTF. The CDR3, as DNA: TGTGCCAGCTCACCTTGGGAGCGGCCATCGGGCTACACCTTC. This chain links TRBV18 with TRBJ1-2; D is unclear. From germline, CDR1 is KGHSH and CDR2 LQKENI. The CDR3 extends over 14 amino acids. V dropped 3 bases and J dropped 8 bases, with 16 bases sitting between them.

The CDR3 protein is CASSLAGLETQYF. The CDR3 nucleotides read TGTGCCAGTAGTCTAGCGGGTTTGGAGACCCAGTACTTC. The chain uses TRBV19 and TRBJ2-5, with 8 bases fitting TRBD2. CDR1 and CDR2 from the germline V gene are LNHDA and SQIVND (reference sequence). CDR3 length equals 13 residues. V lost 5 bases, J lost 5 bases, and 4 bases stayed unmatched.

V gene TRBV19 combines with J gene TRBJ2-7; D not certain. Germline values: CDR1 LNHDA, CDR2 SQIVND (reference sequence). Trimming took 2 bases from V and 1 from J, leaving 9 bases between them. This CDR3 comprises 14 residues. The CDR3 region has the DNA TGTGCCAGTAGTATAAGCGCAGAGTCCTACGAGCAGTACTTC. Protein sequence: CASSISAESYEQYF. The whole variable domain, remainder taken from reference TRBV19 and TRBJ2-7, is DGGITQSPKYLFRKEGQNVTLSCEQNLNHDAMYWYRQDPGQGLRLIYYSQIVNDFQKGDIAEGYSVSREKKESFPLTVTSAQKNPTAFYLCASSISAESYEQYFGPGTRLTVT.

V gene TRBV7-2 combines with J gene TRBJ2-7, with 10 bases lining up with TRBD2. V lost 2 bases to trimming and J lost 5 bases; unmatched junction nucleotides: 9. There are 16 residues in the CDR3. In germline, CDR1 is SGHTA, CDR2 FQGNSA. The CDR3, as DNA: TGTGCCAGCAGCTTATGGGCTAGCGGGAGTATCGACGAGCAGTACTTC. Translation gives CASSLWASGSIDEQYF. The variable domain in full, completed from reference TRBV7-2 and TRBJ2-7, reads GAGVSQSPSNKVTEKGKDVELRCDPISGHTALYWYRQSLGQGLEFLIYFQGNSAPDKSGLPSDRFSAERTGGSVSTLTIQRTQQEDSAVYLCASSLWASGSIDEQYFGPGTRLTVT.

This chain connects TRBV10-1 to TRBJ2-1, with 11 bases matching TRBD2. Germline V CDR1 and CDR2: WNHNN, SYGVQD (reference sequence). After removal of 9 bases from V and 2 bases from J, the junction contained 0 bases not matched to a gene. The CDR3 contains 13 residues. CDR3 protein: CARTSGTYNEQFF. The CDR3 nucleotides read TGCGCCAGGACTAGCGGGACCTACAATGAGCAGTTCTTC.

CDR3 sequence (DNA): TGTGCCAGCAGCAGATCCGGGACAACAAGCACAGATACGCAGTATTTT. Its translation: CASSRSGTTSTDTQYF. The J gene is TRBJ2-3, the V gene TRBV7-6; TRBD1 is a possible D gene (6 bases). CDR1 SGHVS and CDR2 FNYEAQ come from the germline V gene. V was shortened by 5 bases and J by 0 bases, with 15 bases between the two germline ends. The CDR3 has 16 residues.

The V call is TRBV6-6, the J call TRBJ2-7; 10 nucleotides agree with TRBD2. From germline, CDR1 is MNHNY and CDR2 SVGAGI (reference sequence). J gave up 7 bases and V 4 bases, and 10 bases lay outside the gene matches. This CDR3 is built from 15 residues. CDR3 sequence (DNA): TGTGCCAGCAGTTCATCTAGCGGGAGCCCTCTGGAGCAGTACTTC. Amino acids: CASSSSSGSPLEQYF.

This clone is a singleton in its sample. This chain uses TRBV2 with TRBJ1-5; D gene unclear. The CDR3 runs to 15 residues. Trimming took 7 bases from V and 0 from J, leaving 13 bases between them. Germline V gives CDR1 SNHLY, CDR2 FYNNEI. CDR3: CASTKFGNSNQPQHF. CDR3 in DNA: TGTGCCAGCACTAAATTTGGTAATAGCAATCAGCCCCAGCATTTT.